This TCR beta chain was recovered during a study of blood T cell repertoires in COVID-19. The overall study: Material from acute and convalescent COVID-19 was sourced from the United States, Italy and Spain.

This CDR3 contains 14 residues. The V and J ends lost 3 bases and 2 bases respectively, with 14 bases between them. Germline CDR1 is DFQATT and CDR2 is SNEGSKA (reference sequence). In the study's own analysis: Amplification with reference gene primers provided the estimates of nucleated cell counts. The protocol was immunoSEQ multiplex PCR, while the TCRdb copy is restricted to in-frame clones and leaves out a portion. The DNA gave D and trimming, while V, J and clone size come from that table. Counted here are under 75,000 clones, about 90% occurring once; the ten biggest clones make up about a fifth.

J is TRBJ2-7 and V is TRBV20-1; possible D gene TRBD2, 6 bases. The receptor's source is a woman older than 75 with active COVID-19. Sequencing input: peripheral blood. In DNA form, the CDR3 reads TGCAGTGCTAGTCCGGGACTTTCAACCTACGAGCAGTACTTC. Protein product: CSASPGLSTYEQYF.